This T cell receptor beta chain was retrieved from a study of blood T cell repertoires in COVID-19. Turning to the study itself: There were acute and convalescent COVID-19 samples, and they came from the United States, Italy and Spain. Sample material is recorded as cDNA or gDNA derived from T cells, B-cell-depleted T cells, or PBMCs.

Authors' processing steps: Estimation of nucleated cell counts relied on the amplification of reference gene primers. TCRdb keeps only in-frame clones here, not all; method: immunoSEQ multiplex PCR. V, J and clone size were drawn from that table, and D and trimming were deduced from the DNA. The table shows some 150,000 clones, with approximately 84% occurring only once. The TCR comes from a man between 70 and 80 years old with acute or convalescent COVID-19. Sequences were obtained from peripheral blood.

CDR3 in amino acids: CASSLGYEANYGYTF. The DNA of the CDR3 is TGTGCCAGCAGCTTGGGATATGAGGCAAACTATGGCTACACCTTC. V is TRBV5-5 and J is TRBJ1-2, with D hard to call. Trimming removed 0 bases at V and 2 bases at J, with 11 bases between. The CDR3 contains 15 residues. CDR1 SGHKS and CDR2 YYEKEE come from the germline V gene (reference sequence).